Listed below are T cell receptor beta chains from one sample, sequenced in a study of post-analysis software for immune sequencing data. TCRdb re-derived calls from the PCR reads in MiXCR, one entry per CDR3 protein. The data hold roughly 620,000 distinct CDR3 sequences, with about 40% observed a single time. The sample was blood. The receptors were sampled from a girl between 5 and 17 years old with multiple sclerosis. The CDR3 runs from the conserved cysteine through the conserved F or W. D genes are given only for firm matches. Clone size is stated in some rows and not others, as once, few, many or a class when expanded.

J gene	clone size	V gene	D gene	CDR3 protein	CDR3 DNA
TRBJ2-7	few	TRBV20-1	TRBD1	CSAIMRGPYEQYF	TGCAGTGCTATAATGAGGGGGCCCTACGAGCAGTACTTC
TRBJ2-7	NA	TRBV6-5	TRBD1	CASSYSPGQGGTQYF	TGTGCCAGCAGTTACTCCCCGGGACAGGGGGGTACCCAGTACTTC
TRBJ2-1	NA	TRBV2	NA	CASSAYRRVYNEQFF	TGTGCCAGCAGTGCCTACAGGAGAGTTTACAATGAGCAGTTCTTC
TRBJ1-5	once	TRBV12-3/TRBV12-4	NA	CASSLNRDSNQPQHF	TGTGCCAGCAGTTTAAACAGGGATAGCAATCAGCCCCAGCATTTT
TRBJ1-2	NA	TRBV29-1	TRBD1	CSVPDRGSPNYGYTF	TGCAGCGTCCCGGACAGGGGCTCGCCTAACTATGGCTACACCTTC
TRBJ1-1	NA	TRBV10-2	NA	CASTRAAFPEAFF	TGCGCCAGCACACGGGCAGCTTTCCCTGAAGCTTTCTTT
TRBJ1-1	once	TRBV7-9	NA	CASSFFHGGPEAFF	TGTGCCAGCAGCTTCTTCCATGGCGGCCCTGAAGCTTTCTTT
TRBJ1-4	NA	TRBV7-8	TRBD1	CASSSRTGTYEKLFF	TGTGCCAGCAGCTCCAGGACAGGGACGTACGAAAAACTGTTTTTT
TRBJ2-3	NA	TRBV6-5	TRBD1	CASSSGTATDTQYF	TGTGCCAGCAGTTCCGGGACAGCCACAGATACGCAGTATTTT
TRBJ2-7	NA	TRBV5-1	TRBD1	CASSQDRGSPYEQYF	TGCGCCAGCAGTCAGGACAGGGGGTCCCCCTACGAGCAGTACTTC
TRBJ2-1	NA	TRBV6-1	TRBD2	CASGRAAGEFPSRSYNEQFF	TGTGCCAGCGGCCGGGCGGCGGGAGAGTTCCCTTCCCGATCCTACAATGAGCAGTTCTTC
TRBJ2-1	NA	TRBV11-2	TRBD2	CASSPNAGGGNEQFF	TGTGCCAGCAGCCCTAACGCGGGGGGGGGTAATGAGCAGTTCTTC
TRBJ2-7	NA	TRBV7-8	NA	CASSLGRTDYEQYF	TGTGCCAGCAGCTTAGGCAGGACAGATTACGAGCAGTACTTC
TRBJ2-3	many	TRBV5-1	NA	CASSLGSGDTQYF	TGCGCCAGCAGCCTCGGTTCGGGAGATACGCAGTATTTT
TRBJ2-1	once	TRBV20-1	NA	CSARDTSHEQFF	TGCAGTGCTAGAGATACCTCCCATGAGCAGTTCTTC
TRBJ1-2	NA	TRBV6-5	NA	CASSYDRQGYTF	TGTGCCAGCAGTTACGACCGACAGGGCTACACCTTC
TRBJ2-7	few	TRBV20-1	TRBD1	CSARPTTGDYEQYF	TGCAGTGCTAGACCCACGACAGGGGACTACGAGCAGTACTTC
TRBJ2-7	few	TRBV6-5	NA	CASTAGPAYEQYF	TGTGCCAGCACGGCGGGCCCTGCCTACGAGCAGTACTTC
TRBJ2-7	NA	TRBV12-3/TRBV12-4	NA	CASSTDYYEQYF	TGTGCCAGCAGCACAGACTACTACGAGCAGTACTTC
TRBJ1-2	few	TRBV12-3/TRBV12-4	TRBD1	CASLRDRAHGYTF	TGTGCCAGTCTCCGAGACAGGGCCCATGGCTACACCTTC
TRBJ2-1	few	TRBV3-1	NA	CASSQDPLDFRAGQFF	TGTGCCAGCAGCCAAGATCCCCTGGATTTCCGCGCAGGGCAGTTCTTC
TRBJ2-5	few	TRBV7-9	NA	CASSVSAGGRADLQETQYF	TGTGCCAGCAGCGTTAGCGCCGGTGGTAGGGCAGATCTCCAAGAGACCCAGTACTTC
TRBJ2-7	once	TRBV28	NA	CASRTTTREPYEQYF	TGTGCCAGCAGGACCACCACACGGGAACCTTACGAGCAGTACTTC
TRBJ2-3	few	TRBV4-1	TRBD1	CASTVYRGSEDTQYF	TGCGCCAGCACGGTATACAGGGGTTCGGAGGATACGCAGTATTTT
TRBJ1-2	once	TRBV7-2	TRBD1	CASSPPGQGVYGYTF	TGTGCCAGCAGCCCTCCGGGACAGGGGGTCTATGGCTACACCTTC
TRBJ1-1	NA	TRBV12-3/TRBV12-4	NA	CASSLEQVNTEAFF	TGTGCCAGCAGTTTAGAGCAGGTGAACACTGAAGCTTTCTTT
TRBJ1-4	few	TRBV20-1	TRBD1	CSAYGTGIEKLFF	TGCAGTGCTTACGGGACAGGGATCGAAAAACTGTTTTTT
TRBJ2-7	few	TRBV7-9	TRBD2	CASSLAREASYEQYF	TGTGCCAGCAGCTTAGCGCGGGAGGCCTCCTACGAGCAGTACTTC
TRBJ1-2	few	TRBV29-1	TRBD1	CSVEDPGQGAQSYGYTF	TGCAGCGTTGAAGATCCGGGACAGGGGGCGCAAAGCTATGGCTACACCTTC
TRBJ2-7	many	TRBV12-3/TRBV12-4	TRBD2	CASSLGGTSSYEQYF	TGTGCCAGCAGTTTAGGGGGGACTAGCAGCTACGAGCAGTACTTC
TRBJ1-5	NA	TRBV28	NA	CASSLLSEANQPQHF	TGTGCCAGCAGTTTACTAAGTGAGGCCAATCAGCCCCAGCATTTT
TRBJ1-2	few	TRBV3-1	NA	CASSQDSHGYTF	TGTGCCAGCAGCCAAGACTCCCATGGCTACACCTTC
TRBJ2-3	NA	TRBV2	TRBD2	CASNKESGADTQYF	TGTGCCAGCAACAAGGAGAGCGGGGCAGATACGCAGTATTTT
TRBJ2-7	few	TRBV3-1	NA	CASSQDRVGTYEQYF	TGTGCCAGCAGCCAAGACAGGGTAGGCACCTACGAGCAGTACTTC
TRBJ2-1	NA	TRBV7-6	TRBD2	CACSLGSSGASYNEQFF	TGTGCCTGCAGCTTGGGGAGTAGCGGGGCGTCCTACAATGAGCAGTTCTTC
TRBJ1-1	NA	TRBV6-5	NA	CASRPLQPRNTEAFF	TGTGCCAGCAGACCCCTCCAGCCGCGGAACACTGAAGCTTTCTTT